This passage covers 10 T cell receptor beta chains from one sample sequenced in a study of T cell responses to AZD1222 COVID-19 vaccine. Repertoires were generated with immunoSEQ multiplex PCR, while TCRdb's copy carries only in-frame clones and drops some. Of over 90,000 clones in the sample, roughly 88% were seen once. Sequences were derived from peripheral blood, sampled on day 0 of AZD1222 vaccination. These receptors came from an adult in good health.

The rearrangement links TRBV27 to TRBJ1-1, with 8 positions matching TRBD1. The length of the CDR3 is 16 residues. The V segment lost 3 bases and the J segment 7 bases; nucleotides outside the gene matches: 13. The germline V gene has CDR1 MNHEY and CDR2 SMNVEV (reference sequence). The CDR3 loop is CASSFFNLGQGNEAFF. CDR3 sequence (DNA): TGTGCCAGCAGTTTCTTCAACCTTGGACAGGGAAATGAAGCTTTCTTT.

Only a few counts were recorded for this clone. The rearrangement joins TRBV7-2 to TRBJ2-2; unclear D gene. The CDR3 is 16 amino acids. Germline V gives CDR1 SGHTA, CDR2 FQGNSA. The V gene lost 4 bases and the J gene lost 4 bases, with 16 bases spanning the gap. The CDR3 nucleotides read TGTGCCAGCAGCTGGACGTTCATCACGGGCACCGGGGAGCTGTTTTTT. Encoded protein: CASSWTFITGTGELFF.

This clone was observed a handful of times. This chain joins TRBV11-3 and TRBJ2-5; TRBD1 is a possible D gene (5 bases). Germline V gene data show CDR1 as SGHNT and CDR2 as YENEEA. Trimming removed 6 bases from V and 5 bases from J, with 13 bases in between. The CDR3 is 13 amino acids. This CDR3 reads CASSNQGSETQYF. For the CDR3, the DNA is TGTGCCAGCAGTAACCAGGGTAGCGAGACCCAGTACTTC.

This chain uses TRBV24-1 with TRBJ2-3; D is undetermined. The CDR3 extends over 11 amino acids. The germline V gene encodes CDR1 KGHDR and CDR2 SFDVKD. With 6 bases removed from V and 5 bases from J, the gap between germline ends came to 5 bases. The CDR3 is CATSYGDTQYF. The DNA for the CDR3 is TGTGCCACCAGTTACGGAGATACGCAGTATTTT.

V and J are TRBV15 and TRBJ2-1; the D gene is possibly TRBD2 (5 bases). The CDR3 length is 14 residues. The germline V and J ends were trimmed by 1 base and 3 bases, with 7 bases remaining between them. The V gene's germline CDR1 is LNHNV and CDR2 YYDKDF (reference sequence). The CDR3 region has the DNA TGTGCCACCAGCAGAGGAGGGAACTACAATGAGCAGTTCTTC. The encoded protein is CATSRGGNYNEQFF.

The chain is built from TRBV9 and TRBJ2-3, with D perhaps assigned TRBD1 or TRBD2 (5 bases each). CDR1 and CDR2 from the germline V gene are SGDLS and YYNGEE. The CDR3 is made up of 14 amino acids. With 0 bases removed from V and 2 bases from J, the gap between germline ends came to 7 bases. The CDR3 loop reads CASSVGDPTDTQYF. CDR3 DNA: TGTGCCAGCAGCGTAGGGGACCCCACAGATACGCAGTATTTT.

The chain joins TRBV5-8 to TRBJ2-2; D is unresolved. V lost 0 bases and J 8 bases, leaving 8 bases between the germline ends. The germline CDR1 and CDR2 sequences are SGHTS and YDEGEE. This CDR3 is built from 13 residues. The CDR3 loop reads CASSLGTKGELFF. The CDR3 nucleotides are TGTGCCAGCAGCTTGGGAACTAAGGGGGAGCTGTTTTTT.

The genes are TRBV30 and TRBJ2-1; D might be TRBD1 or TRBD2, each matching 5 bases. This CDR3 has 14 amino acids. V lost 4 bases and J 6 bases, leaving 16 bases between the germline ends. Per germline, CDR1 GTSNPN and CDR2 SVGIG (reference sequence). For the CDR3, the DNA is TGTGCCTGGAAGAGGGGATCAGGTCCCAATGAGCAGTTCTTC. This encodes CAWKRGSGPNEQFF.

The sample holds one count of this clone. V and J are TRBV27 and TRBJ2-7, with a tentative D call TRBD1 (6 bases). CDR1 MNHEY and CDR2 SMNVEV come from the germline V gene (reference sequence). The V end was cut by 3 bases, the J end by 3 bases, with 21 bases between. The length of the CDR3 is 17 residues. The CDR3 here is CASSLNTGPSRYYEQYF. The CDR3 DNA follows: TGTGCCAGCAGTTTGAATACAGGGCCCTCCCGGTACTACGAGCAGTACTTC.

The CDR3 nucleotides are TGTGCCAGCAGTCCTCACCCGGACAGGGGGTTACGCAATCAGCCCCAGCATTTT. It translates to CASSPHPDRGLRNQPQHF. The chain recombines TRBV28 with TRBJ1-5; 10 positions agree with TRBD1. V lost 5 bases to trimming and J lost 2 bases; unmatched junction nucleotides: 12. CDR1 and CDR2 (germline): MDHEN, SYDVKM. There are 18 residues in the CDR3. The full variable domain, in which reference TRBV28 and TRBJ1-5 provide the parts outside the CDR3, is DVKVTQSSRYLVKRTGEKVFLECVQDMDHENMFWYRQDPGLGLRLIYFSYDVKMKEKGDIPEGYSVSREKKERFSLILESASTNQTSMYLCASSPHPDRGLRNQPQHFGDGTRLSIL.